This TCR beta chain emerged from a study of shared clonotypes between healthy human individuals. With regard to this clone: This sample also contains other DNA sequences that code for the same CDR3.

This CDR3 region has 13 residues. Deletions cut 7 bases from V and 7 bases from J, with 13 bases between. Germline V lookup: CDR1 SNHLY, CDR2 FYNNEI. This table comes from immunoSEQ multiplex PCR, and its TCRdb copy is limited to in-frame clones, with some not included. This table holds around 1.5 million clones, around 98% found once. This clonotype was obtained from a man under 40 in good health. The sample taken for sequencing was naive CD4+ T cells sorted from blood. Subset given: CD45RA+ positively selected. The chain couples TRBV2 to TRBJ1-4, with unresolved D. CDR3 bases: TGTGCCAGCACGCTCGGTGTTCGTGAAAAACTGTTTTTT. Translation: CASTLGVREKLFF. The full variable domain, with the rest looked up from reference TRBV2 and TRBJ1-4, is EPEVTQTPSHQVTQMGQEVILRCVPISNHLYFYWYRQILGQKVEFLVSFYNNEISEKSEIFDDQFSVERPDGSNFTLKIRSTKLEDSAMYFCASTLGVREKLFFGSGTQLSVL.